This entry lists 32 T cell receptor beta chains sequenced from one sample in a study of technical replicates of blood from several donors. Produced via immunoSEQ multiplex PCR; TCRdb's table is partial and in-frame only. The sample includes more than 75,000 clones, 96% of them seen just once. Sequencing was performed on T cells isolated from PBMCs. The receptors shown here come from a human donor in good health.

This clone was seen only once. The rearrangement links TRBV27 to TRBJ1-5, with D tentatively TRBD1 (5 bases). CDR1 MNHEY and CDR2 SMNVEV come from the germline V gene (reference sequence). V was clipped by 1 base and J by 3 bases, with 16 bases between them. The CDR3 totals 17 residues. The CDR3 loop is CASSLYSPGGNNQPQHF. CDR3 nucleotides: TGTGCCAGCAGTTTATATTCCCCTGGGGGGAACAATCAGCCCCAGCATTTT.

The rearrangement uses TRBV5-1 and TRBJ1-5; the match to TRBD1 covers 8 bases. The V gene end was trimmed by 4 bases and the J gene end by 7 bases; junction bases not matched to a gene: 4. CDR3 length equals 13 residues. CDR1 is SGHRS and CDR2 is YFSETQ in the germline V gene. Here the CDR3 reads CASSPGQGQPQHF. The CDR3 region has the DNA TGCGCCAGCAGCCCAGGACAGGGACAGCCCCAGCATTTT.

The chain combines TRBV7-9 with TRBJ1-3, with a tentative D call TRBD1 (5 bases). CDR1 is SEHNR and CDR2 is FQNEAQ in the germline V gene (reference sequence). Deletions cut 2 bases from V and 0 bases from J, with 11 bases between. This CDR3 has 16 residues. The CDR3 protein is CASSLYRGLSGNTIYF. The CDR3 DNA sequence: TGTGCCAGCAGCTTATATAGGGGCCTCTCTGGAAACACCATATATTTT.

This sequence joins TRBV7-9 and TRBJ1-1; no firm D call. The CDR3 sequence is 12 residues long. CDR1 and CDR2 from the germline V gene are SEHNR and FQNEAQ (reference sequence). With 5 bases removed from V and 4 bases from J, the gap between germline ends came to 8 bases. The CDR3 protein is CASSPSITEAFF. The CDR3 DNA follows: TGTGCCAGCAGCCCCTCTATCACTGAAGCTTTCTTT.

The chain is built from TRBV4-1 and TRBJ2-2, with 10 bases lining up with TRBD1. CDR3 length: 15 residues. V shed 1 base, J shed 5 bases, and the junction held 1 base outside the gene matches. Germline lookup yields CDR1 MGHRA and CDR2 YSYEKL. This chain's CDR3 is CASSQGTGGTGELFF. The CDR3 bases are TGCGCCAGCAGCCAAGGGACAGGGGGAACCGGGGAGCTGTTTTTT.

This chain connects TRBV7-8 to TRBJ2-4; 12 bases are shared with TRBD1. In germline, CDR1 is SGHVS, CDR2 FQNEAQ. V lost 5 bases, J lost 1 base, and 9 bases stayed unmatched. The length of the CDR3 is 18 residues. The CDR3 DNA reads as TGTGCCAGCAGCCCCGGGACAGGGGGCGCGGTGGCCAAAAACATTCAGTACTTC. Its protein product is CASSPGTGGAVAKNIQYF.

The rearrangement links TRBV5-1 to TRBJ1-2, with TRBD1 matching over 9 bases. The CDR3 runs to 16 residues. J lost 3 bases, V lost 1 base, and 7 bases had no gene match. Germline V lookup: CDR1 SGHRS, CDR2 YFSETQ. The CDR3 spells CASSLTGTGLDYGYTF. DNA of the CDR3: TGCGCCAGCAGCTTGACAGGGACAGGGCTGGACTATGGCTACACCTTC.

The chain carries TRBV7-2 and TRBJ1-4; D call uncertain. The CDR3 extends over 13 amino acids. Deletions cut 1 base from V and 7 bases from J, with 7 bases between. Looked up from germline, CDR1 is SGHTA and CDR2 is FQGNSA. The CDR3 reads CASSLVRSEKLFF. CDR3 DNA: TGTGCCAGCAGCTTAGTCAGGTCTGAAAAACTGTTTTTT.

V gene TRBV5-1 combines with J gene TRBJ1-2; TRBD1 is a possible D gene (5 bases). The germline CDR1 and CDR2 sequences are SGHRS and YFSETQ. Trimming pared 0 bases from V and 4 bases from J, leaving 7 bases between. The CDR3 is 13 residues long. The CDR3 is CASSLGQPYGYTF. Here the CDR3 DNA reads TGCGCCAGCAGCTTGGGACAGCCCTATGGCTACACCTTC.

The rearrangement joins TRBV6-5 to TRBJ2-7, with a possible D match to TRBD2 (6 bases). Trimming removed 0 bases at V and 6 bases at J, with 9 bases between. The CDR3 consists of 13 residues. Germline V gene lookup returns CDR1 MNHEY and CDR2 SVGAGI. The CDR3 bases are TGTGCCAGCAGTTACTCGACGGGGGTCGAGCAGTACTTC. Translation: CASSYSTGVEQYF.

This chain connects TRBV19 to TRBJ1-2, with TRBD1 as a possible D gene (6 bases). Trimming cost V 5 bases and J 4 bases, with 17 bases left between them. CDR1 and CDR2 (germline): LNHDA, SQIVND (reference sequence). The CDR3 covers 15 residues. CDR3 nucleotides: TGTGCCAGTAGTCTCGCTCCCGGACAGCGCTATGGCTACACCTTC. Translation gives CASSLAPGQRYGYTF.

The genes are TRBV11-2 and TRBJ1-1; D not certain. The V end was cut by 1 base, the J end by 6 bases, with 3 bases between. The CDR3 length is 11 residues. The V gene's germline CDR1 is SGHAT and CDR2 FQNNGV. CDR3 in DNA: TGTGCCAGCAGCTTAGTCGCTGAAGCTTTCTTT. This gives the protein CASSLVAEAFF.

Here the CDR3 reads CASSLKGPVEYGYTF. DNA of the CDR3: TGTGCCAGCAGCTTGAAGGGGCCGGTTGAGTACGGCTACACCTTC. The rearrangement uses TRBV5-6 and TRBJ1-2, with D possibly being TRBD1 (5 bases). Germline CDR1 is SGHDT and CDR2 is YYEEEE. This CDR3 is 15 amino acids long. Trimming shortened V by 1 base and J by 8 bases, and 18 bases separated the two germline ends. Looking up the rest from reference TRBV5-6 and TRBJ1-2 gives the full variable domain: DAGVTQSPTHLIKTRGQQVTLRCSPKSGHDTVSWYQQALGQGPQFIFQYYEEEERQRGNFPDRFSGHQFPNYSSELNVNALLLGDSALYLCASSLKGPVEYGYTFGSGTRLTVV.

The V call is TRBV19, the J call TRBJ2-7; 7 bases agree with TRBD1. The V gene's germline CDR1 is LNHDA and CDR2 SQIVND (reference sequence). The CDR3 extends over 13 amino acids. With V trimmed by 4 bases and J by 3 bases, 3 bases remained unmatched. The CDR3 DNA is TGTGCCAGTAGTAAGGGACAGTACTACGAGCAGTACTTC. This codes for CASSKGQYYEQYF.

The genes are TRBV6-1 and TRBJ2-7; 11 bases agree with TRBD2. The J segment lost 3 bases and the V segment lost 8 bases, leaving 9 bases of the junction unmatched. The germline V gene has CDR1 MNHNS and CDR2 SASEGT. This CDR3 region has 15 residues. The CDR3 DNA reads as TGTGCCAGCGCAACGCTAGCGGGAGGCCACTACGAGCAGTACTTC. Translation gives CASATLAGGHYEQYF.

The gene calls are TRBV30 and TRBJ1-1; 9 bases are a match to TRBD1. Germline V gene sequence: CDR1 GTSNPN, CDR2 SVGIG (reference sequence). This CDR3 has 17 amino acids. The V gene end was trimmed by 1 base and the J gene end by 0 bases; junction bases not matched to a gene: 9. The DNA of the CDR3 is TGTGCCTGGAGTGATGACAGGGGGTTAACCATGAACACTGAAGCTTTCTTT. As protein: CAWSDDRGLTMNTEAFF.

This clone was observed once. The genes are TRBV28 and TRBJ1-1, with D maybe TRBD1 (5 bases). Per germline, CDR1 MDHEN and CDR2 SYDVKM. This CDR3 has 17 amino acids. Trimming shortened V by 4 bases and J by 0 bases, and 18 bases separated the two germline ends. CDR3 protein: CASSSYYRGGMNTEAFF. CDR3 in DNA: TGTGCCAGCAGTTCCTATTATCGCGGGGGAATGAACACTGAAGCTTTCTTT.

The chain combines TRBV9 with TRBJ1-3; 7 bases line up with TRBD1. Losses at the gene ends were 2 bases for V and 0 bases for J; bases not matched to a gene: 5. This CDR3 has 16 residues. Germline values: CDR1 SGDLS, CDR2 YYNGEE. The CDR3 coding sequence is TGTGCCAGCAGCGTTGGAACAGGGGACTCTGGAAACACCATATATTTT. This encodes CASSVGTGDSGNTIYF.

Only one count was recorded for this clone. The chain employs TRBV6-5 and TRBJ1-1, with D unclear. V lost 0 bases and J 0 bases, leaving 8 bases between the germline ends. The CDR3 length is 15 residues. The germline V gene has CDR1 MNHEY and CDR2 SVGAGI. The CDR3 region is CASSYSPFLNTEAFF. CDR3 DNA: TGTGCCAGCAGTTACTCCCCCTTTCTGAACACTGAAGCTTTCTTT.

CDR3 amino acids: CASSSSSPTQYF. The CDR3 DNA is TGTGCCAGCAGCTCTTCGTCTCCTACGCAGTACTTC. The J gene is TRBJ2-7, the V gene TRBV7-9; D gene uncertain. Germline V CDR1 and CDR2: SEHNR, FQNEAQ (reference sequence). This CDR3 has 12 amino acids. Trimming removed 4 bases at V and 9 bases at J, with 13 bases between.

The chain uses TRBV5-1 and TRBJ2-5; unclear D gene. Trimming cost V 1 base and J 0 bases, with 10 bases left between them. CDR3 length equals 15 residues. Germline V gene lookup returns CDR1 SGHRS and CDR2 YFSETQ. The DNA of the CDR3 is TGCGCCAGCAGCTTGACGAGCCCCAACCAAGAGACCCAGTACTTC. Protein sequence: CASSLTSPNQETQYF.

V usage is TRBV6-1 and J usage is TRBJ1-1; D perhaps matches TRBD1 (5 bases). V shed 6 bases and J shed 0 bases, with 11 bases lying between them. Germline CDR1 and CDR2: MNHNS and SASEGT. This CDR3 has 14 residues. CDR3 amino acids: CASSPGIMNTEAFF. CDR3 DNA sequence: TGTGCCAGCAGCCCAGGGATCATGAACACTGAAGCTTTCTTT.

V gene TRBV10-1 combines with J gene TRBJ2-1, with 13 bases lining up with TRBD2. Germline V lookup: CDR1 WNHNN, CDR2 SYGVQD (reference sequence). The CDR3 sequence is 16 residues long. The J segment lost 7 bases and the V segment lost 3 bases, leaving 6 bases of the junction unmatched. CDR3 amino acids: CASSDPWTSGRNEQFF. In DNA, the CDR3 is TGCGCCAGCAGTGACCCTTGGACTAGCGGGAGAAATGAGCAGTTCTTC.

The chain employs TRBV30 and TRBJ2-3, with D maybe TRBD1 (5 bases). The CDR3 contains 14 residues. Germline V gene sequence: CDR1 GTSNPN, CDR2 SVGIG (reference sequence). V was shortened by 2 bases and J by 0 bases, with 9 bases between the two germline ends. The CDR3 sequence: CAWSPGISTDTQYF. CDR3 bases: TGTGCCTGGAGTCCAGGGATCAGCACAGATACGCAGTATTTT.

The count of this clone is one. V usage is TRBV19 and J usage is TRBJ1-5; the D gene is possibly TRBD1 (5 bases). Trimming removed 3 bases from V and 5 bases from J, with 17 bases in between. The CDR3 totals 16 residues. Germline loops: CDR1 LNHDA, CDR2 SQIVND (reference sequence). The CDR3 loop is CASSINGAEVHQPQHF. The CDR3 coding sequence is TGTGCCAGTAGTATTAATGGGGCCGAGGTACATCAGCCCCAGCATTTT.

This clone was recorded once. The chain has TRBV11-3 and TRBJ2-2; D is unclear. Germline assignment: CDR1 SGHNT and CDR2 YENEEA. V shed 4 bases and J shed 1 base, with 7 bases lying between them. This CDR3 spans 14 amino acids. The CDR3 nucleotides are TGTGCCAGCAGCTCGGGTCGGAACACCGGGGAGCTGTTTTTT. This sequence encodes CASSSGRNTGELFF.

J is TRBJ1-4 and V is TRBV27; D is unclear. V was shortened by 6 bases and J by 0 bases, with 8 bases between the two germline ends. This CDR3 is built from 14 residues. Germline V CDR1 and CDR2: MNHEY, SMNVEV (reference sequence). CDR3: CASRGRPTNEKLFF. The CDR3 bases are TGTGCCAGCAGGGGCAGACCAACTAATGAAAAACTGTTTTTT.

The gene calls are TRBV30 and TRBJ1-1, with 8 nucleotides matching TRBD1. The junction had 10 bases not matched to a gene; V was cut back by 5 bases and J by 5 bases. The CDR3 runs to 14 residues. Germline values: CDR1 GTSNPN, CDR2 SVGIG (reference sequence). The CDR3 sequence: CAWSRTGLRTEAFF. CDR3 DNA: TGTGCCTGGTCAAGGACAGGGTTAAGGACTGAAGCTTTCTTT.

The V and J genes are TRBV4-2 and TRBJ1-2; TRBD1 might be the D (5 bases). V shed 5 bases and J shed 7 bases, with 17 bases lying between them. There are 14 residues in the CDR3. Germline V gives CDR1 LGHNA, CDR2 YNFKEQ. The CDR3, as DNA: TGTGCCAGCAGCTACTCAGGGCTCGGGTCTGGCTACACCTTC. Its translation: CASSYSGLGSGYTF.

The chain uses TRBV19 and TRBJ1-5, with 7 bases fitting TRBD1. In germline, CDR1 is LNHDA, CDR2 SQIVND (reference sequence). This CDR3 region has 15 residues. Losses at the gene ends were 5 bases for V and 4 bases for J; bases not matched to a gene: 8. The CDR3 nucleotides are TGTGCCAGTAGTGCTCGGACAGGCCTTAATCAGCCCCAGCATTTT. Translated: CASSARTGLNQPQHF.

The gene calls are TRBV29-1 and TRBJ2-4; D remains unclear. V was pared by 6 bases and J by 5 bases, with 5 bases between. CDR3 length: 10 residues. CDR1 SQVTM and CDR2 ANQGSEA come from the germline V gene. In DNA, the CDR3 is TGCAGCGTGGCGGAAAACATTCAGTACTTC. Translation gives CSVAENIQYF. The entire variable domain, with the rest obtained from reference TRBV29-1 and TRBJ2-4, is as follows: SAVISQKPSRDICQRGTSLTIQCQVDSQVTMMFWYRQQPGQSLTLIATANQGSEATYESGFVIDKFPISRPNLTFSTLTVSNMSPEDSSIYLCSVAENIQYFGAGTRLSVL.

The V gene is TRBV7-9, the J gene TRBJ2-7; D may be TRBD1 (6 bases). This CDR3 region has 12 residues. Trimming removed 6 bases from V and 10 bases from J, with 16 bases in between. Germline assignment: CDR1 SEHNR and CDR2 FQNEAQ (reference sequence). The CDR3 bases are TGTGCCAGCAGTAAACAGGGTGAAATCCAGTACTTC. This codes for CASSKQGEIQYF.